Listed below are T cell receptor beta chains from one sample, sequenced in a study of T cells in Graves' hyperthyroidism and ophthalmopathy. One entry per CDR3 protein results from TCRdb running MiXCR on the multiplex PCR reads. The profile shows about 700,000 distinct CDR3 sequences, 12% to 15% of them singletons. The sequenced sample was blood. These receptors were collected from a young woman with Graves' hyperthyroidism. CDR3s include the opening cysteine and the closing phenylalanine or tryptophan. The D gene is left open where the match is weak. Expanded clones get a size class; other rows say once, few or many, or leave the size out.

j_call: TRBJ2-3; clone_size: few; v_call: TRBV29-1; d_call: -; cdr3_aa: CSVVRRGDTQYF; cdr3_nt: TGCAGCGTTGTTCGGCGCGGGGATACGCAGTATTTT
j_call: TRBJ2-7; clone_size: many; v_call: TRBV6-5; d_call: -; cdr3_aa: CASSSRRTSYEQYF; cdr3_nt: TGTGCCAGCAGTTCTCGCAGAACATCCTACGAGCAGTACTTC
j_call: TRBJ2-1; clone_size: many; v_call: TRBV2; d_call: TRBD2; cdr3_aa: CASSKTSGTFNEQFF; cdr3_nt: TGTGCCAGCAGTAAGACTAGCGGCACGTTCAATGAGCAGTTCTTC
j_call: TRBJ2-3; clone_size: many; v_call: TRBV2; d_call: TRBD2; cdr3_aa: CASSIAGPPADTQYF; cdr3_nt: TGTGCCAGCAGTATAGCGGGACCGCCCGCAGATACGCAGTATTTT
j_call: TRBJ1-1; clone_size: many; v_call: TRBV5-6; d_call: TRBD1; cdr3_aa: CASSLLGTGIAEAFF; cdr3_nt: TGTGCCAGCAGCTTGTTGGGGACAGGGATCGCTGAAGCTTTCTTT
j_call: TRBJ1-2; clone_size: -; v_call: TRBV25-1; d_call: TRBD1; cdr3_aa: CASSEGRDRDAKISVNYGYTF; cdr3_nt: TGTGCCAGCAGTGAGGGGAGGGACAGGGACGCCAAAATCTCCGTTAACTATGGCTACACCTTC
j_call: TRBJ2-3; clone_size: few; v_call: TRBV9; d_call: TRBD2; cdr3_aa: CASSAPRTSGRGDTQYF; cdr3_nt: TGTGCCAGCAGCGCCCCGAGGACTAGCGGGAGGGGAGATACGCAGTATTTT
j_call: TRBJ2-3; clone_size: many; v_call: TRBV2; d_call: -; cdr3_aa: CASTRLRADTQYF; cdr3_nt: TGTGCCAGCACGAGGCTACGGGCAGATACGCAGTATTTT
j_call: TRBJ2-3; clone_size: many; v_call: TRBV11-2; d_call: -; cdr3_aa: CASSSFLRGTDTQYF; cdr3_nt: TGTGCCAGCAGCTCTTTTTTACGGGGGACAGATACGCAGTATTTT
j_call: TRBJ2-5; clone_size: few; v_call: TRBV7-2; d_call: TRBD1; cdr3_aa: CASSPQTGGIETQYF; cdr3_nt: TGTGCCAGCTCACCCCAGACAGGGGGGATAGAGACCCAGTACTTC
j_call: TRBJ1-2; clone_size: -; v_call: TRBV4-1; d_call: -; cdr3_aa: CASSVRDKARLNYGYTF; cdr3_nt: TGCGCCAGCAGCGTCCGGGACAAAGCCCGCCTTAACTATGGCTACACCTTC
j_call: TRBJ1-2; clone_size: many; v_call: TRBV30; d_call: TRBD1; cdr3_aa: CAWTKRDRTNYGYTF; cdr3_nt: TGTGCCTGGACCAAAAGGGACAGGACTAACTATGGCTACACCTTC
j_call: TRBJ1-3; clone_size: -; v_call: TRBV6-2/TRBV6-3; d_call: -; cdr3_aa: CASSYSGRASGNTIYF; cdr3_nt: TGTGCCAGCAGTTACTCAGGAAGAGCGTCTGGAAACACCATATATTTT
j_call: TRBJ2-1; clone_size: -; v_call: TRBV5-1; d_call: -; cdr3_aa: CASSLLATLYNEQFF; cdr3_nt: TGCGCCAGCAGCCTCCTGGCCACTTTATACAATGAGCAGTTCTTC
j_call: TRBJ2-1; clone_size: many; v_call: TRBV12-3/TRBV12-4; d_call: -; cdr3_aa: CALRAGDEQFF; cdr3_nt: TGTGCTTTGAGGGCAGGGGATGAGCAGTTCTTC
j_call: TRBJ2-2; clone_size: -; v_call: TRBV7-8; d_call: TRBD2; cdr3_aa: CASSPREGGAGELFF; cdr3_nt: TGTGCCAGCAGCCCTCGGGAGGGAGGGGCCGGGGAGCTGTTTTTT